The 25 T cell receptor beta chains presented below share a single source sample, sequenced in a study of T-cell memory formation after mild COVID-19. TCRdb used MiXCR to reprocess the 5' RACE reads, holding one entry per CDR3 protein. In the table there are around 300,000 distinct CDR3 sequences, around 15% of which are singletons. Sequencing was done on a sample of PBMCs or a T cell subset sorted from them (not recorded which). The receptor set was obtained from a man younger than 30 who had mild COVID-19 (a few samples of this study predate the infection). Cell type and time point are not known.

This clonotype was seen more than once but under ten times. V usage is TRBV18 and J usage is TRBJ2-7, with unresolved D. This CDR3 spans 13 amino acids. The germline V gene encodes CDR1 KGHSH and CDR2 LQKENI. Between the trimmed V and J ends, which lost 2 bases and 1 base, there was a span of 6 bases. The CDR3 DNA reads TGTGCCAGCTCACCAAGGGAATCCTACGAGCAGTACTTC. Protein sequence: CASSPRESYEQYF.

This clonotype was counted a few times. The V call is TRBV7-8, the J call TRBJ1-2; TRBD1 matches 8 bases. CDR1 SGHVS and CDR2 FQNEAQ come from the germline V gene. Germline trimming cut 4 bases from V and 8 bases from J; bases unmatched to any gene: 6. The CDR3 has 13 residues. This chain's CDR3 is CASSSGQGRGYTF. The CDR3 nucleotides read TGTGCCAGCAGCTCAGGACAGGGACGAGGCTACACCTTC.

The CDR3 bases are TGTGCCAGCAATACTGGAGGGGAGAACACTGAAGCTTTCTTT. Its translation: CASNTGGENTEAFF. The V gene is TRBV6-1, the J gene TRBJ1-1, with D perhaps matching TRBD1 (5 bases). The germline V and J ends were trimmed by 7 bases and 1 base, with 13 bases remaining between them. Germline lookup yields CDR1 MNHNS and CDR2 SASEGT. CDR3 length equals 14 residues.

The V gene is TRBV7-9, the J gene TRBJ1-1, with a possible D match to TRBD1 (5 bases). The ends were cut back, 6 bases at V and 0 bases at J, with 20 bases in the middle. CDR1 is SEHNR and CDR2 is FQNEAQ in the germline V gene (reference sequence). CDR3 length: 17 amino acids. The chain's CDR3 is CASSYGPGRRMNTEAFF. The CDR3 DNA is TGTGCCAGCAGTTATGGGCCGGGACGGCGCATGAACACTGAAGCTTTCTTT.

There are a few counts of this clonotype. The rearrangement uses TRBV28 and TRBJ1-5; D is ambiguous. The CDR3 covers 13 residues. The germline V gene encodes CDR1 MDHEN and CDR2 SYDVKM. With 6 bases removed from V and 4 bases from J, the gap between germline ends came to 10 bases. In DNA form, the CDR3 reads TGTGCCAGCAGGCCGTTGCCGAATCAGCCCCAGCATTTT. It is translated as CASRPLPNQPQHF.

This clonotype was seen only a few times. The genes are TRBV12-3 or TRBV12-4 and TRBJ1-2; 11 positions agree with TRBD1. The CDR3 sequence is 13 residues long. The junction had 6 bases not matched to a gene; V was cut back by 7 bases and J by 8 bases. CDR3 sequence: CASIGTGGAGYTF. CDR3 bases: TGTGCCAGCATCGGGACAGGGGGAGCCGGCTACACCTTC.

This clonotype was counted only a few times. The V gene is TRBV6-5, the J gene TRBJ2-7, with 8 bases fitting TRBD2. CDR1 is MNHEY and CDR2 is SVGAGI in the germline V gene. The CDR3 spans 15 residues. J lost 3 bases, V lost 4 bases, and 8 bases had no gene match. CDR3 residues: CASSLAAGGVYEQYV. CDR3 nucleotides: TGTGCCAGCAGTTTGGCGGCGGGGGGCGTCTACGAGCAGTACGTC.

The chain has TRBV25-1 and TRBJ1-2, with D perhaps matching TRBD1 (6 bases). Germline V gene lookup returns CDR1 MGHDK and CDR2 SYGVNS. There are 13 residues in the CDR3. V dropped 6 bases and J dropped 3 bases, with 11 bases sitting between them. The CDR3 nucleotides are TGTGCCAGCAGCCGGGACAATCACTATGGCTACACCTTC. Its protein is CASSRDNHYGYTF.

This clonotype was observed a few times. CDR3 DNA sequence: TGCGCCAGCAGCCCGACAGGGGGGAACACCGGGGAGCTGTTTTTT. Its protein product is CASSPTGGNTGELFF. The gene calls are TRBV5-1 and TRBJ2-2, with 9 bases aligning to TRBD1. V was pared by 4 bases and J by 1 base, with 2 bases of the junction left unmatched. In germline, CDR1 is SGHRS, CDR2 YFSETQ. This CDR3 is 15 amino acids long.

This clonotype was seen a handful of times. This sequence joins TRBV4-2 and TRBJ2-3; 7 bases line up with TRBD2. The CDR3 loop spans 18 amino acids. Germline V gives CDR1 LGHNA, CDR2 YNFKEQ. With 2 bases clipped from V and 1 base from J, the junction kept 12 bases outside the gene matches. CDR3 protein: CASSQRLGGGSRTDTQYF. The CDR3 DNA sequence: TGTGCCAGCAGCCAAAGGCTGGGCGGGGGATCTCGCACAGATACGCAGTATTTT.

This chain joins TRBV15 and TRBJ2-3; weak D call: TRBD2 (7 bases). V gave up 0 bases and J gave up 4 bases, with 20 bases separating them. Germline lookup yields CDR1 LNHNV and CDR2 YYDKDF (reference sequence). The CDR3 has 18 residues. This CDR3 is CATSRERTSARGADTQYF. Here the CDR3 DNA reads TGTGCCACCAGCAGAGAACGTACTAGCGCAAGGGGGGCAGATACGCAGTATTTT. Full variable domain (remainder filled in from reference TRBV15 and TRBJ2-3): DAMVIQNPRYQVTQFGKPVTLSCSQTLNHNVMYWYQQKSSQAPKLLFHYYDKDFNNEADTPDNFQSRRPNTSFCFLDIRSPGLGDTAMYLCATSRERTSARGADTQYFGPGTRLTVL.

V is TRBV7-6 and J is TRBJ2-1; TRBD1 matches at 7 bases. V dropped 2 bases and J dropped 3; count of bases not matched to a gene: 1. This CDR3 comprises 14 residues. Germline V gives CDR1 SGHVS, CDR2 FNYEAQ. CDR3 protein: CASSLTGVYNEQFF. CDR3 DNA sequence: TGTGCCAGCAGCTTAACAGGGGTCTACAATGAGCAGTTCTTC.

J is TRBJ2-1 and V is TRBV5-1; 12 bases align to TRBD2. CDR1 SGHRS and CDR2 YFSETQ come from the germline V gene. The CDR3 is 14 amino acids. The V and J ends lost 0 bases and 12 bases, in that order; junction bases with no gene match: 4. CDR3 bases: TGCGCCAGCAGCTTGGTTCTAGCGGGGGGGCGGCAGTTCTTC. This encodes CASSLVLAGGRQFF. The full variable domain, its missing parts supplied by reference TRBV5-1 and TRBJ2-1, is KAGVTQTPRYLIKTRGQQVTLSCSPISGHRSVSWYQQTPGQGLQFLFEYFSETQRNKGNFPGRFSGRQFSNSRSEMNVSTLELGDSALYLCASSLVLAGGRQFFGPGTRLTVL.

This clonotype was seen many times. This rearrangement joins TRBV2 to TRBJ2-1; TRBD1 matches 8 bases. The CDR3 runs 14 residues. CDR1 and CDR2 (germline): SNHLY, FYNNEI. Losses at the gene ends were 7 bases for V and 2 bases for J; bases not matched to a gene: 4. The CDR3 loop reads CASKGQAPYNEQFF. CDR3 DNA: TGTGCCAGCAAGGGACAGGCTCCCTACAATGAGCAGTTCTTC.

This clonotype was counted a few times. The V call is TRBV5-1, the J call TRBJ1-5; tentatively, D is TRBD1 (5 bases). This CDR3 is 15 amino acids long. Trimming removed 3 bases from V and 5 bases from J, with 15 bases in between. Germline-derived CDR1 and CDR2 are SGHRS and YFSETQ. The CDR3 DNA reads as TGCGCCAGCAGCTCTACAGGAGATCGGGATCAGCCCCAGCATTTT. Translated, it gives CASSSTGDRDQPQHF.

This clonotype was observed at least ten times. The CDR3, as DNA: TGCGCCAGCAGCCGGGACAGGAATCAGCCCCAGCATTTT. It specifies CASSRDRNQPQHF. The V gene is TRBV5-1, the J gene TRBJ1-5, with TRBD1 identical over 8 bases. The length of the CDR3 is 13 residues. CDR1 SGHRS and CDR2 YFSETQ come from the germline V gene. The trim removed 4 bases at V and 4 bases at J, leaving 1 base unmatched.

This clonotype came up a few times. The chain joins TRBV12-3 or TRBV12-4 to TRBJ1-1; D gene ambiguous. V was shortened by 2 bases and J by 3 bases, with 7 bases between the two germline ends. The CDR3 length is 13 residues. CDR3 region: CASSLTPYTEAFF. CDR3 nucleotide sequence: TGTGCCAGCAGTTTAACCCCTTACACTGAAGCTTTCTTT.

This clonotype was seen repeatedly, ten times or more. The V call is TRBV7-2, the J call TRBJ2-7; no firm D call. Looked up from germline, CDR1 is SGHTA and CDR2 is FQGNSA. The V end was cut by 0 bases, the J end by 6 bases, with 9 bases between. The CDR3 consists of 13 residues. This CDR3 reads CASSLAQAGEQYF. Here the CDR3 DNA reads TGTGCCAGCAGCTTAGCGCAAGCCGGCGAGCAGTACTTC.

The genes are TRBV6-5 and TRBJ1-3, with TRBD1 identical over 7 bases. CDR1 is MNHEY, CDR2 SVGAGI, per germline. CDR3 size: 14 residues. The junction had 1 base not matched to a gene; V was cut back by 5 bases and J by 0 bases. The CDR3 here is CASSGDSSGNTIYF. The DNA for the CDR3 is TGTGCCAGCAGTGGGGACAGCTCTGGAAACACCATATATTTT.

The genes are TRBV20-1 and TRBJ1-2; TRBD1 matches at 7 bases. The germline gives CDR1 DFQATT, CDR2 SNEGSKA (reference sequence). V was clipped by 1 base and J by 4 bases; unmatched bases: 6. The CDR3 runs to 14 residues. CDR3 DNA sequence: TGCAGTGCTAGAGCCGAGGGACAGTTCTATGGCTACACCTTC. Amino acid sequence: CSARAEGQFYGYTF.

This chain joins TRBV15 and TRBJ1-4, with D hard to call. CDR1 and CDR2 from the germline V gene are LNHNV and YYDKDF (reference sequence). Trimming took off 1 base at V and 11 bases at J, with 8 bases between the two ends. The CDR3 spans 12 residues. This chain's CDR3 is CATSRGEEKLFF. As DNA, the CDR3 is TGTGCCACCAGCAGAGGGGAAGAGAAACTGTTTTTT.

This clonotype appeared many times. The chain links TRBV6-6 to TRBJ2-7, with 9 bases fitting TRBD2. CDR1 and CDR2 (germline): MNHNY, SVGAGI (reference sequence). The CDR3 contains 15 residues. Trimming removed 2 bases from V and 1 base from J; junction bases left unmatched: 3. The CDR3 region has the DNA TGTGCCAGCAGTTACCCGACTAGCGGTTCCTACGAGCAGTACTTC. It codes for CASSYPTSGSYEQYF.

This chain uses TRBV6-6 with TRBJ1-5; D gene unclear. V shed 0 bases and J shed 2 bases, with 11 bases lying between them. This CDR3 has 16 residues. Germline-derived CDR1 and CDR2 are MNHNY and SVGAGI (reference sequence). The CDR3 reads CASSYSMSYGNQPQHF. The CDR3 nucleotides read TGTGCCAGCAGTTACTCGATGTCATACGGCAATCAGCCCCAGCATTTT.

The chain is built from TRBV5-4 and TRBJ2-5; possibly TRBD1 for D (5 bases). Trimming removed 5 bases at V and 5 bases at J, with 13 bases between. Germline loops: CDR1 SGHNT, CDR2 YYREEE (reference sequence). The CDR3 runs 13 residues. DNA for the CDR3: TGTGCCAGCAGTTCGCAGGGATGGGAGACCCAGTACTTC. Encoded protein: CASSSQGWETQYF.

The CDR3: CAWSVDLDTQYF. The CDR3 DNA is TGTGCCTGGAGTGTCGACTTGGATACGCAGTATTTT. The rearrangement uses TRBV30 and TRBJ2-3; D remains unclear. Germline loops: CDR1 GTSNPN, CDR2 SVGIG (reference sequence). Trimming took 0 bases from V and 6 from J, leaving 7 bases between them. The CDR3 sequence is 12 residues long.